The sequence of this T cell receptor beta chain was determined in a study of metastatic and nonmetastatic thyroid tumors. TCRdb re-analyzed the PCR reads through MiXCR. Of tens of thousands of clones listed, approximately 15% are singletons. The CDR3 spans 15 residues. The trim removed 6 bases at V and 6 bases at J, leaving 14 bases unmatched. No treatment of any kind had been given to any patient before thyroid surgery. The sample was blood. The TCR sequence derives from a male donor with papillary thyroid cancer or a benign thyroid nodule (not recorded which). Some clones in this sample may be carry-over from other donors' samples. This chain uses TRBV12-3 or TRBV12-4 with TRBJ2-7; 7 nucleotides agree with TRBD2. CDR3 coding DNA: TGTGCCAGCAGCCCCCTTATAGGCGGGAGAAGCGAGCAGTACTTC. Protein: CASSPLIGGRSEQYF.